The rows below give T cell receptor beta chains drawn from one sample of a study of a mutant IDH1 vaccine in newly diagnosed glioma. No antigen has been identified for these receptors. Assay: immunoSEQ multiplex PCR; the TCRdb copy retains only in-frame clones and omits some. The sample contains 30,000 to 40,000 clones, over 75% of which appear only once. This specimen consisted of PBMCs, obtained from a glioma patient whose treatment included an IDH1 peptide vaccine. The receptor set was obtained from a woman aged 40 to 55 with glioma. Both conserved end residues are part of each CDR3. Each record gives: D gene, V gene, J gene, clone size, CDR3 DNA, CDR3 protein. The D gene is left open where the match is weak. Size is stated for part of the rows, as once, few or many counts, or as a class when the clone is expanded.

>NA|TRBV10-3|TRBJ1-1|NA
TGTGCCATCAGTGATCACGGGGGCGTGGGCACTGAAGCTTTCTTT
CAISDHGGVGTEAFF
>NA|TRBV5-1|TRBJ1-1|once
TGCGCCAGCAGCTTAGGACAAGACACTGAAGCTTTCTTT
CASSLGQDTEAFF
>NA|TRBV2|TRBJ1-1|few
TGTGCCAGCAGTAAGGGGATGAACACTGAAGCTTTCTTT
CASSKGMNTEAFF
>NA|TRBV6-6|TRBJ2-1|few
TGTGCCAGCAGTTACCCGACTGGATCCTCTCGGAATGAGCAGTTCTTC
CASSYPTGSSRNEQFF
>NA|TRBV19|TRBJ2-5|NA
TGTGCCAGTAGTACGGTTCCGGGGGTCCAAGAGACCCAGTACTTC
CASSTVPGVQETQYF
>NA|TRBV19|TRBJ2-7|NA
TGTGCCAGTAGTCCGGGGGTCTCCTACGAGCAGTACTTC
CASSPGVSYEQYF
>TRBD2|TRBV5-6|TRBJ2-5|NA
TGTGCCAGCAGCTTTTGGAGCGGGGAGTACCAAGAGACCCAGTACTTC
CASSFWSGEYQETQYF
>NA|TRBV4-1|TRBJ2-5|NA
TGCGCCAGCAGCCAAGCACCCCTAGTGGAGACCCAGTACTTC
CASSQAPLVETQYF
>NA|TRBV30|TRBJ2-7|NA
TGTGCCTGGCTCCCAAGCGAGCTCTTCTCCGAGCAGTACTTC
CAWLPSELFSEQYF
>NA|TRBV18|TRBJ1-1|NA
TGTGCCAGCTCGGCCTCGCGGGGTAGCACTGAAGCTTTCTTT
CASSASRGSTEAFF
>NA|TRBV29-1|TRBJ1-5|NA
TGCAGCGTTGAGCTCCGGGACTTCAGCAATCAGCCCCAGCATTTT
CSVELRDFSNQPQHF
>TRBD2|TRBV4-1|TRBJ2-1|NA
TGCGCCAGCAGCTCAGGGCGGGGACTAGCGGGATCAAAAGACAATGAGCAGTTCTTC
CASSSGRGLAGSKDNEQFF
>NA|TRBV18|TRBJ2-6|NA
TGTGCCAGCTCTCCAGGGACCTCTGGGGCCAACGTCCTGACTTTC
CASSPGTSGANVLTF
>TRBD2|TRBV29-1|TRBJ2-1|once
TGCAGCGCCCCACCCCCACGGACTAGCGGGTACAATGAGCAGTTCTTC
CSAPPPRTSGYNEQFF
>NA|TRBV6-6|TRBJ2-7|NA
TGTGCCAGCCGTAGGAGCCCGTCCTCCTACGAGCAGTACTTC
CASRRSPSSYEQYF
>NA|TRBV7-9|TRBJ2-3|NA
TGTGCCAGCAGCTTTCGGGACTCGTCTGATACGCAGTATTTT
CASSFRDSSDTQYF
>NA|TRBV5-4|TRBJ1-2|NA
TGTGCCAGCAGTCCAGACCAGAACTATGGCTACACCTTC
CASSPDQNYGYTF
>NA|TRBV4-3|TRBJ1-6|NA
TGCGCCAGCAGCCAAGACACTGGATGGTCCTATAATTCACCCCTCCACTTT
CASSQDTGWSYNSPLHF
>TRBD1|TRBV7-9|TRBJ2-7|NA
TGTGCCAGCAGCTTAGGGACAGGGAGAGGTGACGAGCAGTACTTC
CASSLGTGRGDEQYF
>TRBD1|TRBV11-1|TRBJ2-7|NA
TGTGCCAGCAGTCAAGCGGCAGGGGGAATAGCCTACGAGCAGTACTTC
CASSQAAGGIAYEQYF
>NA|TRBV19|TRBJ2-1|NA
TGTGCCAGTAGTATCTGGTCTCCCGGATACAATGAGCAGTTCTTC
CASSIWSPGYNEQFF
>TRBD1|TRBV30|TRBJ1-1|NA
TGTGCCTGGAGTGGGACAGGTGAAGCTTTCTTT
CAWSGTGEAFF